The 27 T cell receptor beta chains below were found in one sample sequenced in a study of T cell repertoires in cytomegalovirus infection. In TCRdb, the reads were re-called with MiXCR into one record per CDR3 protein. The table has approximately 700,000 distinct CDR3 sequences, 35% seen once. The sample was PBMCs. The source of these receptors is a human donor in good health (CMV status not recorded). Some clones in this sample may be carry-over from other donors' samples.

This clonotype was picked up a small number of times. DNA of the CDR3: TGTGCCAGCAGTTCCTCCCCGAGACAGGGCCCCAATGAGCAGTTCTTC. Amino acids: CASSSSPRQGPNEQFF. The chain couples TRBV28 to TRBJ2-1, with 7 nucleotides matching TRBD1. Trimming removed 4 bases from V and 6 bases from J; junction bases left unmatched: 12. The CDR3 covers 16 residues. CDR1 and CDR2 (germline): MDHEN, SYDVKM.

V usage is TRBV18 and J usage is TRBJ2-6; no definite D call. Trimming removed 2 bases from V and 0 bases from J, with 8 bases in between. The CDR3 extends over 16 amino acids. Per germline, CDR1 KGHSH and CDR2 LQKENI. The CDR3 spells CASSPGLSSGANVLTF. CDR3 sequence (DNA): TGTGCCAGCTCACCAGGTCTCAGCTCTGGGGCCAACGTCCTGACTTTC.

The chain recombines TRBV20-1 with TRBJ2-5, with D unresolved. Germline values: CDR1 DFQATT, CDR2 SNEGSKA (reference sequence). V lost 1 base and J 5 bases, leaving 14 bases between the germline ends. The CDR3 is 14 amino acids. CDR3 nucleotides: TGCAGTGCTAGAGGAACGGTGAATCTGGAGACCCAGTACTTC. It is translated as CSARGTVNLETQYF.

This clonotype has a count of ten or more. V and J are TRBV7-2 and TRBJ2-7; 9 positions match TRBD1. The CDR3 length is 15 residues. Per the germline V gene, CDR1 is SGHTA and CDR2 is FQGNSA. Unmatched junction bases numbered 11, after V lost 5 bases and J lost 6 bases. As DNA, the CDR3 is TGTGCCAGCAGCCGACCACGGGGACAGGGAGGCGAGCAGTACTTC. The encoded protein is CASSRPRGQGGEQYF. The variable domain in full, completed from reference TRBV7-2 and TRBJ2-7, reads GAGVSQSPSNKVTEKGKDVELRCDPISGHTALYWYRQSLGQGLEFLIYFQGNSAPDKSGLPSDRFSAERTGGSVSTLTIQRTQQEDSAVYLCASSRPRGQGGEQYFGPGTRLTVT.

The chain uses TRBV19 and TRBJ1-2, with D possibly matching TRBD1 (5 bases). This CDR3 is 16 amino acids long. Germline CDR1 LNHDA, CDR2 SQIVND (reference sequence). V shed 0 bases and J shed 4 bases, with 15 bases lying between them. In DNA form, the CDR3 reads TGTGCCAGTAGTATAGATCCGGGGCACGGAATCTATGGCTACACCTTC. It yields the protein CASSIDPGHGIYGYTF.

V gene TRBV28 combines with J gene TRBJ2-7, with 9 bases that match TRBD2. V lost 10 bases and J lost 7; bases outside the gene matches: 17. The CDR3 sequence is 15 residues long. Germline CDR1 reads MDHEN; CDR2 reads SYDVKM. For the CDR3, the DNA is TGTGCCACATATCCCCCCCAAGCGGGAGGAAGGGAGCAGTACTTC. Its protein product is CATYPPQAGGREQYF.

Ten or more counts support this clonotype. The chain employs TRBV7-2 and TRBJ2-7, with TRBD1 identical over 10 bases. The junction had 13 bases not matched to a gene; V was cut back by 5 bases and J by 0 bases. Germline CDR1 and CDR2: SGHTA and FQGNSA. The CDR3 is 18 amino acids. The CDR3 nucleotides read TGTGCCAGCAGCCTCCGGGACAGGGGAGGCTTTTCCTCCTACGAGCAGTACTTC. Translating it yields CASSLRDRGGFSSYEQYF.

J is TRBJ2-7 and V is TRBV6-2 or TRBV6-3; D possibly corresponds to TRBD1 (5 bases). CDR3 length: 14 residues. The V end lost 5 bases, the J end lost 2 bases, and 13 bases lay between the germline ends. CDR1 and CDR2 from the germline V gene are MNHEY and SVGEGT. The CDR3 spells CASSPPTDTYEQYF. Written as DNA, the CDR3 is TGTGCCAGCAGTCCCCCGACAGATACCTACGAGCAGTACTTC.

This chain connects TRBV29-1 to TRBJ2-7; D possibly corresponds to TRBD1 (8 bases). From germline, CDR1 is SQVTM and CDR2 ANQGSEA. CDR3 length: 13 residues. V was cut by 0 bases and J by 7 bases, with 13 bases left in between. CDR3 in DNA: TGCAGCGTTGAAGATAACAGGGGGGGGGAGCAGTACTTC. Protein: CSVEDNRGGEQYF.

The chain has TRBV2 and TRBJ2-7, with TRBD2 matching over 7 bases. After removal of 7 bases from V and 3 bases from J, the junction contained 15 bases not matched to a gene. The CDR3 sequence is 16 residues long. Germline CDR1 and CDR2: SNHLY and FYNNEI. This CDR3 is CASMGNRDYGGYEQYF. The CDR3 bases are TGTGCCAGCATGGGGAACCGGGACTATGGCGGCTACGAGCAGTACTTC.

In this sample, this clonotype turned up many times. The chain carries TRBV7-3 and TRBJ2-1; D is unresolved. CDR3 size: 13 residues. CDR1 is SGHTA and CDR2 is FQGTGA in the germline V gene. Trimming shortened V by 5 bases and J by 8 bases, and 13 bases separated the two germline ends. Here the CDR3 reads CASSHEVGDEQFF. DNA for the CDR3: TGTGCCAGCAGCCACGAGGTAGGCGATGAGCAGTTCTTC. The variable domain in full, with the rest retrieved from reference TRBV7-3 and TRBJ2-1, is GAGVSQTPSNKVTEKGKYVELRCDPISGHTALYWYRQSLGQGPEFLIYFQGTGAADDSGLPNDRFFAVRPEGSVSTLKIQRTERGDSAVYLCASSHEVGDEQFFGPGTRLTVL.

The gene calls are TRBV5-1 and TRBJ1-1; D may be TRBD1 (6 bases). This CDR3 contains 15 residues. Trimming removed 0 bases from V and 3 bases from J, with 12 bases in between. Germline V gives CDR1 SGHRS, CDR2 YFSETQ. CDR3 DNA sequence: TGCGCCAGCAGCTTGGATGGGGGGGGCGACACTGAAGCTTTCTTT. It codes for CASSLDGGGDTEAFF.

The CDR3 region has the DNA TGTGCCAGCAGGCCGACCGGAGTGGGGCCCCAAGAGACCCAGTACTTC. Translated, it gives CASRPTGVGPQETQYF. The chain couples TRBV28 to TRBJ2-5, with D possibly being TRBD1 (5 bases). Germline CDR1 and CDR2: MDHEN and SYDVKM. The V end lost 6 bases, the J end lost 1 base, and 18 bases lay between the germline ends. The length of the CDR3 is 16 residues.

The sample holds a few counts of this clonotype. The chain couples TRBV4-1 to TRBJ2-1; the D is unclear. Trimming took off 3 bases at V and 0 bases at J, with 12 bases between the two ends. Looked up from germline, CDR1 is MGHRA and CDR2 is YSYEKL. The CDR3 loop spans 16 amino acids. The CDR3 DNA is TGCGCCAGCAGCCACTCGCCGGCTAGCTCCTACAATGAGCAGTTCTTC. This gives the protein CASSHSPASSYNEQFF.

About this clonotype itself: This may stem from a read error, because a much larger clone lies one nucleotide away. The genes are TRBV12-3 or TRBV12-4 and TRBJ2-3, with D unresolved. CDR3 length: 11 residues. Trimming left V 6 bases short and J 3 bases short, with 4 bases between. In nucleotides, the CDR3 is TGTGCCAGCAGATGGACAGATACGCAGTATTTT. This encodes CASRWTDTQYF.

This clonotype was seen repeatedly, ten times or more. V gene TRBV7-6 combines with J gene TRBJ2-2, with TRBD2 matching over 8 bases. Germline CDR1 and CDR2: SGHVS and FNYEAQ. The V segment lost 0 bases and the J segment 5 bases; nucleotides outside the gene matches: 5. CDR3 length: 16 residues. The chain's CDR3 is CASSLAGGGRTGELFF. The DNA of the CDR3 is TGTGCCAGCAGCTTAGCTGGCGGGGGGAGGACCGGGGAGCTGTTTTTT.

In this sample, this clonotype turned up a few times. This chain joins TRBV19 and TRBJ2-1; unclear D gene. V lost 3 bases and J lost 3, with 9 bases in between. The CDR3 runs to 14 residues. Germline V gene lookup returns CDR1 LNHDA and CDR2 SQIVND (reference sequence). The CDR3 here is CASSIGLYYNEQFF. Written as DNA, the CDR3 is TGTGCCAGTAGTATTGGGCTTTACTACAATGAGCAGTTCTTC.

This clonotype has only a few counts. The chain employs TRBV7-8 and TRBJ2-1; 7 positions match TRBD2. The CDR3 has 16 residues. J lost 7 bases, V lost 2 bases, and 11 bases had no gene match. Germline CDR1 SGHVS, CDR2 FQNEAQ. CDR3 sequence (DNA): TGTGCCAGCAGCTTAATCGTCGGGAGGACTAAAAATGAGCAGTTCTTC. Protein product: CASSLIVGRTKNEQFF.

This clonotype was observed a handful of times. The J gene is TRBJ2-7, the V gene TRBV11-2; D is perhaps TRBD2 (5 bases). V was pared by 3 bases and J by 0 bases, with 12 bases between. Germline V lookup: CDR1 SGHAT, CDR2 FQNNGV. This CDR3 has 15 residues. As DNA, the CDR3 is TGTGCCAGCAGCTTCTTGACGGGGAGCTCCTACGAGCAGTACTTC. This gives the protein CASSFLTGSSYEQYF.

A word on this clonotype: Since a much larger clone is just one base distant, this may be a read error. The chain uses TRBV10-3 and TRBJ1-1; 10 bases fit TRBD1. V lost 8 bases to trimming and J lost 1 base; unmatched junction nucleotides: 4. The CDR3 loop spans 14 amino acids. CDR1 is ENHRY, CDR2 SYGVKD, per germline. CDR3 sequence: CAIGGTGENTEAFF. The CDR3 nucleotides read TGTGCCATCGGTGGGACAGGGGAGAACACTGAAGCTTTCTTT.

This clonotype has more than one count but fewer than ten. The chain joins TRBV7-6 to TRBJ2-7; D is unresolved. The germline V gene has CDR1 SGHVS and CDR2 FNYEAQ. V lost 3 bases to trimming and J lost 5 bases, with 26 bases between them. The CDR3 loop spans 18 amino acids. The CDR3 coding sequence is TGTGCCAGCAGCTTTAGGAGTCAACTCCGGCAGGTTTCGGACGAGCAGTACTTC. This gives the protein CASSFRSQLRQVSDEQYF. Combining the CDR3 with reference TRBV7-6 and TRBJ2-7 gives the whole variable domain GAGVSQSPRYKVTKRGQDVALRCDPISGHVSLYWYRQALGQGPEFLTYFNYEAQQDKSGLPNDRFSAERPEGSISTLTIQRTEQRDSAMYRCASSFRSQLRQVSDEQYFGPGTRLTVT.

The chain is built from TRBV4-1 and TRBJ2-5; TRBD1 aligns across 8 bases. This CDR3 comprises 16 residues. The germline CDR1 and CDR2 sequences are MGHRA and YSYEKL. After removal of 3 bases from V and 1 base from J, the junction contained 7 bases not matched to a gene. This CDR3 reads CASSQGDRRSQETQYF. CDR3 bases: TGCGCCAGCAGCCAGGGGGACAGGAGAAGCCAAGAGACCCAGTACTTC.

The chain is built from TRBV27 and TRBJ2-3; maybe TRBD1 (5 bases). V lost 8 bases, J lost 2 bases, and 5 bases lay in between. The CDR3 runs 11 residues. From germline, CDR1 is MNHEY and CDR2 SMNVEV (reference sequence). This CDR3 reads CASGATDTQYF. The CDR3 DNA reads TGTGCCAGCGGGGCCACAGATACGCAGTATTTT.

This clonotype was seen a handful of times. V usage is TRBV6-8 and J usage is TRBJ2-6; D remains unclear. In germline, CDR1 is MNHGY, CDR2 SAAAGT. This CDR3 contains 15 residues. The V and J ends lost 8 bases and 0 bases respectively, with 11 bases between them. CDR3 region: CASGKRLSGANVLTF. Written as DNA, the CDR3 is TGTGCCAGCGGAAAACGCCTCTCTGGGGCCAACGTCCTGACTTTC.

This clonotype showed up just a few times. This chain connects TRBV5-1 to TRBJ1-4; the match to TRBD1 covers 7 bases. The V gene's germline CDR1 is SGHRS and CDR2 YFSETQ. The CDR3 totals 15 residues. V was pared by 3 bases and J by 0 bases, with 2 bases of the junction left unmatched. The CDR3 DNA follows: TGCGCCAGCAGCTACGGGACAGCAACTAATGAAAAACTGTTTTTT. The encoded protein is CASSYGTATNEKLFF. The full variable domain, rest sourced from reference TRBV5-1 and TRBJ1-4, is KAGVTQTPRYLIKTRGQQVTLSCSPISGHRSVSWYQQTPGQGLQFLFEYFSETQRNKGNFPGRFSGRQFSNSRSEMNVSTLELGDSALYLCASSYGTATNEKLFFGSGTQLSVL.

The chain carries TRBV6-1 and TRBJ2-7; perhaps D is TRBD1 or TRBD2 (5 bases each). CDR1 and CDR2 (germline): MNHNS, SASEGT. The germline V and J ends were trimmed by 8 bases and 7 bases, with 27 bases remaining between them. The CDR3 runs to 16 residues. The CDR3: CASVINLRDAFTEQYF. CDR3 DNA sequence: TGTGCCAGCGTAATCAACCTCCGGGACGCCTTTACAGAGCAGTACTTC.

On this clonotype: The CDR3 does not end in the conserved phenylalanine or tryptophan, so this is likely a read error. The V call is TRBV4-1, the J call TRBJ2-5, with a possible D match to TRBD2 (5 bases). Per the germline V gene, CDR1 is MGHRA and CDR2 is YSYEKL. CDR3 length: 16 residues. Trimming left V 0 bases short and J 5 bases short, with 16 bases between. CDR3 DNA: TGCGCCAGCAGCCAAGATGACGGGGTCGTATGGGAGACCCAGTACTTA. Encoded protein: CASSQDDGVVWETQYL.